The 4 T cell receptor beta chains presented below share a single source sample, sequenced in a study of regulatory T cells in long-lasting Graves disease. Building of the TCR beta libraries involved iRepertoire HTBI primers and Arm-PCR of CDR3 regions. TCRdb called the multiplex PCR reads again in MiXCR, with one record for every CDR3 protein. Among approximately 490,000 distinct CDR3 sequences listed, around 15% were seen once. The time point denotes: newly diagnosed GD, antithyroid drugs for less than 3 months. Extracted PBMC RNA gave rise to the TCR library. Another study also made use of these data, one on T cells in Graves' hyperthyroidism and ophthalmopathy.

The sample here was peripheral blood mononuclear cells (PBMCs), taken at new diagnosis, from a patient treated with antithyroid drugs. Receptors were obtained from a man in his forties or fifties with Graves disease.

The table lists this clonotype with many counts. The rearrangement joins TRBV11-3 to TRBJ2-3, with unresolved D. The V gene lost 4 bases and the J gene lost 8 bases, with 10 bases spanning the gap. The CDR3 has 12 amino acids. Germline V gives CDR1 SGHNT, CDR2 YENEEA. CDR3 bases: TGTGCCAGCAGCTCCTTTACGGGTACGCAGTATTTT. This codes for CASSSFTGTQYF.

There are many counts of this clonotype. The chain carries TRBV7-9 and TRBJ2-5; D call uncertain. Deletions cut 5 bases from V and 5 bases from J, with 9 bases between. The CDR3 spans 12 residues. Per germline, CDR1 SEHNR and CDR2 FQNEAQ (reference sequence). The CDR3 coding sequence is TGTGCCAGCAGCGGGGTGAGGGAGACCCAGTACTTC. Translating it yields CASSGVRETQYF.

Worth noting for this clonotype: This is likely an artifact of a read error, given a far larger clone one base away. The V gene is TRBV6-1, the J gene TRBJ1-1, with D possibly being TRBD1 (6 bases). The germline V gene encodes CDR1 MNHNS and CDR2 SASEGT. This CDR3 comprises 13 residues. V shed 6 bases and J shed 0 bases, with 8 bases lying between them. The CDR3 here is CASRDRLNTEAFF. CDR3 bases: TGTGCCAGCAGGGACAGACTGAACACTGAAGCTTTCTTT.

V usage is TRBV4-2 and J usage is TRBJ2-3; D possibly matches TRBD1 or TRBD2 (7 bases each). Germline CDR1 is LGHNA and CDR2 is YNFKEQ. This CDR3 spans 16 amino acids. Trimming cost V 0 bases and J 3 bases, with 13 bases left between them. CDR3 nucleotides: TGTGCCAGCAGCCAAGAGCTCAGGGGGGGTACAGATACGCAGTATTTT. As protein: CASSQELRGGTDTQYF.